Listed here are 27 T cell receptor beta chains from one sample, sequenced in a study of blood T cells in healthy people across ages (dated by TCRdb to the mid-2010s). Libraries were constructed by 5' RACE. The instrument given in TCRdb is Illumina HiSeq 2500. A second about 6 to 11 cycle PCR used a sample-barcoded 5' primer and a J-beta primer mix. The raw public data were reprocessed by TCRdb itself: fastp quality trimming at Q25, MiXCR clonotype calling, in-frame beta chains only. Rows with one shared CDR3 protein collapse into an entry with the most common genes and DNA. This sample has some 760,000 distinct CDR3 sequences in its table, and more than 20% of those were observed once. The ten top clones hold 3% to 4% of the sample. This sample also appeared in a second study, on T cells of mothers and their children.

Sequenced: blood. Receptor source: a boy younger than 18 in good health.

This clonotype showed up many times. The rearrangement joins TRBV20-1 to TRBJ1-2; a weak D match, TRBD1 (6 bases). V lost 3 bases and J 0 bases, leaving 17 bases between the germline ends. This CDR3 is built from 16 residues. In germline, CDR1 is DFQATT, CDR2 SNEGSKA (reference sequence). The CDR3, as DNA: TGCAGTGCTAGCTTCACCGGGACATCTACTAACTATGGCTACACCTTC. Translated, it gives CSASFTGTSTNYGYTF.

This clonotype was detected only a few times. V gene TRBV20-1 combines with J gene TRBJ2-1, with TRBD2 identical over 9 bases. The CDR3 extends over 14 amino acids. V lost 4 bases to trimming and J lost 6 bases; unmatched junction nucleotides: 7. The germline gives CDR1 DFQATT, CDR2 SNEGSKA (reference sequence). In DNA form, the CDR3 reads TGCAGTGCTACCGGGCGGGAGGGCCCCAATGAGCAGTTCTTC. The encoded protein is CSATGREGPNEQFF.

The gene calls are TRBV6-2 or TRBV6-3 and TRBJ2-5; 10 positions agree with TRBD2. The tail of the sequence fits TRBJ2-1 better, so the J call may be wrong. This CDR3 has 16 amino acids. Per germline, CDR1 MNHEY and CDR2 SVGEGT. The CDR3 loop reads CASTILGLAGEVEQFF. The CDR3 nucleotides read TGTGCCAGCACCATACTTGGCCTAGCGGGAGAGGTTGAGCAGTTCTTC.

The V call is TRBV5-4, the J call TRBJ1-4; the D is unclear. CDR1 is SGHNT, CDR2 YYREEE, per germline (reference sequence). This CDR3 region has 14 residues. V was pared by 4 bases and J by 7 bases, with 14 bases between. The CDR3 DNA reads as TGTGCCAGCAGCGACCCGGGCGAAGGTGAAAAACTGTTTTTT. It yields the protein CASSDPGEGEKLFF.

This clonotype was observed a handful of times. This rearrangement joins TRBV29-1 to TRBJ2-3, with 8 bases aligning to TRBD1. The germline V gene has CDR1 SQVTM and CDR2 ANQGSEA. The V segment lost 6 bases and the J segment 1 base; nucleotides outside the gene matches: 6. The CDR3 spans 14 residues. The CDR3 nucleotides are TGCAGCGTCGCTAGGACAGGGCGCACAGATACGCAGTATTTT. Translated, it gives CSVARTGRTDTQYF.

Only a few counts were recorded for this clonotype. The rearrangement joins TRBV6-1 to TRBJ1-3; 7 positions agree with TRBD1. V dropped 3 bases and J dropped 1; count of bases not matched to a gene: 6. This CDR3 is built from 16 residues. Germline V gene data show CDR1 as MNHNS and CDR2 as SASEGT. The CDR3 nucleotides read TGTGCCAGCAGTGAGTACAGGGGACCGTCTGGAAACACCATATATTTT. The encoded protein is CASSEYRGPSGNTIYF.

This clonotype was counted only a few times. The V and J genes are TRBV20-1 and TRBJ2-5; 9 positions match TRBD2. The germline V gene encodes CDR1 DFQATT and CDR2 SNEGSKA (reference sequence). The CDR3 extends over 15 amino acids. Germline trimming cut 0 bases from V and 2 bases from J; bases unmatched to any gene: 4. As DNA, the CDR3 is TGCAGTGCTAGAGATGAGGCGGGGGGGCAAGAGACCCAGTACTTC. It yields the protein CSARDEAGGQETQYF.

This clonotype has just a few counts. The chain combines TRBV4-3 with TRBJ1-6; D uncertain. Germline loops: CDR1 LGHNA, CDR2 YSLEER. V dropped 0 bases and J dropped 6 bases, with 12 bases sitting between them. CDR3 length: 16 amino acids. CDR3 in amino acids: CASSQERPGLNSPLHF. The CDR3 DNA reads as TGCGCCAGCAGCCAAGAACGGCCCGGTCTTAATTCACCCCTCCACTTT.

The chain is built from TRBV5-1 and TRBJ1-3, with D possibly matching TRBD1 (5 bases). V was trimmed by 4 bases and J by 0 bases, leaving 11 bases between them. The CDR3 spans 15 residues. The germline CDR1 and CDR2 sequences are SGHRS and YFSETQ. The CDR3 spells CASSPGRVSGNTIYF. The CDR3 nucleotides are TGCGCCAGCAGCCCGGGACGAGTCTCTGGAAACACCATATATTTT.

The genes are TRBV4-1 and TRBJ2-7; TRBD2 aligns across 8 bases. With V trimmed by 4 bases and J by 3 bases, 8 bases remained unmatched. CDR3 length: 15 amino acids. Germline V CDR1 and CDR2: MGHRA, YSYEKL. The CDR3 here is CASSRLPGLVYEQYF. Here the CDR3 DNA reads TGCGCCAGCAGCCGATTACCGGGACTAGTCTACGAGCAGTACTTC.

J is TRBJ1-1 and V is TRBV7-2; 9 nucleotides agree with TRBD1. The germline CDR1 and CDR2 sequences are SGHTA and FQGNSA. The CDR3 consists of 13 residues. Germline trimming cut 7 bases from V and 4 bases from J; bases unmatched to any gene: 4. CDR3 in amino acids: CASNDRGSTEAFF. The DNA of the CDR3 is TGTGCCAGCAACGACAGGGGGTCCACTGAAGCTTTCTTT.

This chain links TRBV29-1 with TRBJ2-5, with a tentative D call TRBD2 (5 bases). CDR3 length equals 17 residues. Trimming removed 3 bases at V and 1 base at J, with 21 bases between. The germline gives CDR1 SQVTM, CDR2 ANQGSEA. DNA of the CDR3: TGCAGCGTTGACGGTCTGAGCGGACGGCCACTCCAAGAGACCCAGTACTTC. This translates into CSVDGLSGRPLQETQYF. Filled out from reference TRBV29-1 and TRBJ2-5, the complete variable domain reads SAVISQKPSRDICQRGTSLTIQCQVDSQVTMMFWYRQQPGQSLTLIATANQGSEATYESGFVIDKFPISRPNLTFSTLTVSNMSPEDSSIYLCSVDGLSGRPLQETQYFGPGTRLLVL.

Only one count was recorded for this clonotype. The rearrangement joins TRBV9 to TRBJ2-3, with 7 nucleotides matching TRBD2. The ends lost 3 bases at V and 1 base at J; junction bases unmatched: 2. Germline-derived CDR1 and CDR2 are SGDLS and YYNGEE. The CDR3 has 14 residues. The CDR3 protein is CASSGGLGTDTQYF. The CDR3 region has the DNA TGTGCCAGCAGCGGCGGACTAGGCACAGATACGCAGTATTTT.

This clonotype has a handful of counts. The chain combines TRBV20-1 with TRBJ2-5, with 7 bases lining up with TRBD2. In germline, CDR1 is DFQATT, CDR2 SNEGSKA (reference sequence). The V and J ends lost 3 bases and 3 bases, in that order; junction bases with no gene match: 13. This CDR3 is built from 16 residues. CDR3 DNA: TGCAGTGCTAGTATCTGGGGCGGGAGACTTGAAGAGACCCAGTACTTC. This codes for CSASIWGGRLEETQYF.

This clonotype has ten or more counts. The chain is built from TRBV7-6 and TRBJ2-2; no clear D gene. The V gene's germline CDR1 is SGHVS and CDR2 FNYEAQ. V was trimmed by 1 base and J by 1 base, leaving 4 bases between them. CDR3 length equals 14 residues. This CDR3 is CASSLVQNTGELFF. The CDR3 DNA sequence: TGTGCCAGCAGCTTAGTACAGAACACCGGGGAGCTGTTTTTT.

The chain joins TRBV7-2 to TRBJ1-1; possible D gene TRBD1, 6 bases. V lost 7 bases and J lost 7, with 19 bases in between. The CDR3 is 14 amino acids. Germline-derived CDR1 and CDR2 are SGHTA and FQGNSA. CDR3 DNA: TGTGCCAGCACCAAAGGGGGGGCAAATGGTGAAGCTTTCTTT. This translates into CASTKGGANGEAFF.

The rearrangement joins TRBV4-1 to TRBJ1-4, with D uncertain. The germline V gene has CDR1 MGHRA and CDR2 YSYEKL. This CDR3 is 16 amino acids long. V was pared by 3 bases and J by 0 bases, with 11 bases between. This CDR3 reads CASSHPRDSTNEKLFF. CDR3 coding DNA: TGCGCCAGCAGCCACCCCCGGGATTCAACTAATGAAAAACTGTTTTTT.

This clonotype was recorded a few times. This chain uses TRBV7-9 with TRBJ2-7; 8 bases map to TRBD2. This CDR3 region has 16 residues. The V gene end was trimmed by 0 bases and the J gene end by 0 bases; junction bases not matched to a gene: 4. Germline CDR1 reads SEHNR; CDR2 reads FQNEAQ (reference sequence). CDR3 amino acids: CASSLAISGNSYEQYF. CDR3 coding DNA: TGTGCCAGCAGCTTAGCTATTAGCGGGAACTCCTACGAGCAGTACTTC.

Only a few counts were recorded for this clonotype. The chain has TRBV18 and TRBJ2-4; D is ambiguous. Germline assignment: CDR1 KGHSH and CDR2 LQKENI. The CDR3 is 12 residues long. V lost 0 bases to trimming and J lost 8 bases, with 5 bases between them. DNA of the CDR3: TGTGCCAGCTCACCACCGTCGGACATTCAGTACTTC. Its protein product is CASSPPSDIQYF.

There are many counts of this clonotype. V is TRBV9 and J is TRBJ2-1, with 7 bases fitting TRBD2. The CDR3 consists of 15 residues. V dropped 5 bases and J dropped 0; count of bases not matched to a gene: 5. From germline, CDR1 is SGDLS and CDR2 YYNGEE. This CDR3 reads CASSASGSSYNEQFF. The CDR3 region has the DNA TGTGCCAGCAGTGCTAGCGGTAGCTCCTACAATGAGCAGTTCTTC.

This clonotype was seen a few times. At one end the junction does not follow the germline gene, possibly because of a read error. The V gene is TRBV20-1, the J gene TRBJ2-7, with TRBD2 identical over 8 bases. This CDR3 comprises 14 residues. The V gene's germline CDR1 is DFQATT and CDR2 SNEGSKA (reference sequence). The CDR3: CGALLAVSSYEQYF. The CDR3 nucleotides are TGCGGTGCCCTACTAGCGGTGAGCTCCTACGAGCAGTACTTC.

This clonotype was found a few times. The chain recombines TRBV29-1 with TRBJ2-7, with 10 bases that match TRBD1. Looked up from germline, CDR1 is SQVTM and CDR2 is ANQGSEA. The CDR3 extends over 13 amino acids. The junction had 7 bases not matched to a gene; V was cut back by 7 bases and J by 4 bases. The CDR3 DNA reads TGCAGCGCGCGGGGACAGGGGTCATACGAGCAGTACTTC. It encodes CSARGQGSYEQYF.

Regarding this clonotype: The junction departs from the called germline gene at one end, perhaps through a read error. The rearrangement uses TRBV20-1 and TRBJ2-5, with 9 positions matching TRBD2. The CDR3 contains 15 residues. Germline V CDR1 and CDR2: DFQATT, SNEGSKA (reference sequence). CDR3 region: CSASASGVDQEAQYF. Written as DNA, the CDR3 is TGCAGTGCTAGTGCTAGCGGGGTGGATCAAGAGGCCCAGTACTTC.

The genes are TRBV3-1 and TRBJ1-2; 8 nucleotides align to TRBD1. J was trimmed by 7 bases and V by 4 bases; bases with no gene match: 8. The CDR3 loop spans 14 amino acids. The V gene's germline CDR1 is LGHDT and CDR2 YNNKEL (reference sequence). The CDR3 nucleotides read TGTGCCAGCAGCCCCTCGGACAGGGAGGGTGGCTACACCTTC. It is translated as CASSPSDREGGYTF.

This chain uses TRBV6-1 with TRBJ2-2; 7 bases fit TRBD1. V lost 2 bases and J lost 4; bases outside the gene matches: 4. Per germline, CDR1 MNHNS and CDR2 SASEGT. This CDR3 contains 15 residues. CDR3 DNA: TGTGCCAGCAGTGAATACAGGGGTTTCACCGGGGAGCTGTTTTTT. Protein product: CASSEYRGFTGELFF.

This clonotype turned up a few times. V usage is TRBV7-9 and J usage is TRBJ2-7; the D gene is possibly TRBD1 (6 bases). CDR1 SEHNR and CDR2 FQNEAQ come from the germline V gene (reference sequence). This CDR3 has 15 residues. The germline V and J ends were trimmed by 5 bases and 4 bases, with 18 bases remaining between them. The CDR3 nucleotides read TGTGCCAGCAGCCCCAGAACTGACAGGCGGTACGAGCAGTACTTC. It encodes CASSPRTDRRYEQYF.

The V call is TRBV7-9, the J call TRBJ2-5; D might be TRBD1 (5 bases). Between the trimmed V and J ends, which lost 4 bases and 0 bases, there was a span of 15 bases. CDR1 SEHNR and CDR2 FQNEAQ come from the germline V gene (reference sequence). This CDR3 is built from 16 residues. For the CDR3, the DNA is TGTGCCAGCAGCTCAACAGGACAAGGTTACCAAGAGACCCAGTACTTC. Its protein product is CASSSTGQGYQETQYF.